This entry lists 9 T cell receptor beta chains sequenced from one sample in a study of cytomegalovirus exposure and HLA in healthy donors. The study ran its PCR with 60 Vbeta and 13 Jbeta primers. Libraries were prepared by immunoSEQ multiplex PCR; TCRdb keeps only in-frame clonotypes and omits some of them. The sample includes 100,000 to 150,000 clones, less than 80% of them seen just once. Sequencing was done on a sample of PBMCs. The receptors here all came from a woman aged 50 to 60 in good health and CMV-seronegative.

The chain uses TRBV5-1 and TRBJ2-7; possible D gene TRBD2, 6 bases. The CDR3 runs 19 residues. Germline values: CDR1 SGHRS, CDR2 YFSETQ. Trimming removed 2 bases from V and 3 bases from J, with 27 bases in between. The CDR3 sequence: CASSFGRRVVNIGNYEQYF. The DNA of the CDR3 is TGCGCCAGCAGCTTCGGGCGGAGGGTCGTTAATATCGGGAACTACGAGCAGTACTTC.

The chain combines TRBV19 with TRBJ2-7; 10 bases are shared with TRBD2. This CDR3 is 14 amino acids long. V lost 5 bases and J lost 3; bases outside the gene matches: 4. In germline, CDR1 is LNHDA, CDR2 SQIVND (reference sequence). The DNA of the CDR3 is TGTGCCAGTAGTCCCCGGACTAGCGGCTACGAGCAGTACTTC. The encoded protein is CASSPRTSGYEQYF.

The chain uses TRBV11-2 and TRBJ2-7; no firm D call. Germline lookup yields CDR1 SGHAT and CDR2 FQNNGV. With 5 bases removed from V and 5 bases from J, the gap between germline ends came to 7 bases. This CDR3 spans 11 amino acids. Here the CDR3 DNA reads TGTGCCAGCAGCGTAAGCGACGAGCAGTACTTC. Its protein product is CASSVSDEQYF.

The chain recombines TRBV2 with TRBJ2-2; 13 bases line up with TRBD2. After removal of 6 bases from V and 4 bases from J, the junction contained 14 bases not matched to a gene. The CDR3 is made up of 19 amino acids. Germline V gene lookup returns CDR1 SNHLY and CDR2 FYNNEI. The DNA for the CDR3 is TGTGCCAGCAGAGACGTTTTGTGGACTAGCGGGAGCGCCACCGGGGAGCTGTTTTTT. This codes for CASRDVLWTSGSATGELFF.

The chain joins TRBV5-6 to TRBJ1-1; no clear D gene. V gave up 3 bases and J gave up 1 base, with 10 bases separating them. This CDR3 contains 14 residues. Looked up from germline, CDR1 is SGHDT and CDR2 is YYEEEE. The CDR3 nucleotides are TGTGCCAGCAGCTCCGGGGATGGGAACACTGAAGCTTTCTTT. It specifies CASSSGDGNTEAFF. Variable domain in full (rest from reference TRBV5-6 and TRBJ1-1): DAGVTQSPTHLIKTRGQQVTLRCSPKSGHDTVSWYQQALGQGPQFIFQYYEEEERQRGNFPDRFSGHQFPNYSSELNVNALLLGDSALYLCASSSGDGNTEAFFGQGTRLTVV.

This chain joins TRBV29-1 and TRBJ2-3, with 8 bases that match TRBD2. V lost 3 bases, J lost 3 bases, and 2 bases stayed unmatched. The CDR3 consists of 13 residues. Germline CDR1 SQVTM, CDR2 ANQGSEA. CDR3 residues: CSVEGGRTDTQYF. CDR3 DNA sequence: TGCAGCGTTGAGGGCGGGAGGACAGATACGCAGTATTTT.

The CDR3 nucleotides are TGTGCCAGCAACATACAGGGAGGGGGCTATGGCTACACCTTC. It encodes CASNIQGGGYGYTF. The chain is built from TRBV13 and TRBJ1-2, with a weak D call TRBD1 (6 bases). V was trimmed by 7 bases and J by 4 bases, leaving 16 bases between them. This CDR3 comprises 14 residues. Germline V gene lookup returns CDR1 PRHDT and CDR2 FYEKMQ (reference sequence).

J is TRBJ2-2 and V is TRBV4-1, with 15 bases that match TRBD2. The J segment lost 6 bases and the V segment lost 0 bases, leaving 11 bases of the junction unmatched. CDR1 is MGHRA and CDR2 is YSYEKL in the germline V gene. The CDR3 contains 20 residues. CDR3 in DNA: TGCGCCAGCAGCCAAGATCGGGGACTAGCGGGAGGTTTATCGGCCGGGGAGCTGTTTTTT. This gives the protein CASSQDRGLAGGLSAGELFF.

Worth noting for this clone: The sample contains more than one DNA sequence encoding this CDR3. The chain recombines TRBV28 with TRBJ2-7; no definite D call. The CDR3 totals 11 residues. The ends were cut back, 4 bases at V and 3 bases at J, with 4 bases in the middle. The germline CDR1 and CDR2 sequences are MDHEN and SYDVKM. As DNA, the CDR3 is TGTGCCAGCAGTTCATTCTACGAGCAGTACTTC. Translated: CASSSFYEQYF.